This TCR beta chain was sequenced during a study of cytomegalovirus exposure and HLA in healthy donors. The length of the CDR3 is 13 residues. Trimming left V 4 bases short and J 4 bases short, with 10 bases between. Germline lookup yields CDR1 MDHEN and CDR2 SYDVKM. Assay: immunoSEQ multiplex PCR; the TCRdb copy retains only in-frame clones and omits some. The sample lists around 150,000 clones, approximately 90% occurring once. The sample taken for sequencing was PBMCs. The receptor was isolated from a man in his late teens or twenties in good health and CMV-seronegative. The chain joins TRBV28 to TRBJ1-2; maybe TRBD1 (6 bases). The CDR3 DNA is TGTGCCAGCAGTTACGGACAGTTCTATGGCTACACCTTC. Amino acids: CASSYGQFYGYTF.